A single sample gave rise to the 14 T cell receptor beta chains below, sequenced in a study of T cells in Graves' hyperthyroidism and ophthalmopathy. It was RNA transcripts that yielded the amplified TCR beta CDR3 regions. TCR CDR3 regions were first amplified by RT-PCR with HTBI primers. Each CDR3 protein is one row after TCRdb ran MiXCR on the multiplex PCR reads. The table includes 700,000 or so distinct CDR3 sequences, more than 12% detected once. Sequenced: blood. These receptors originate from a woman aged 45-59 years with Graves' ophthalmopathy.

This clonotype was seen at least ten times. The chain links TRBV7-6 to TRBJ1-2; tentative D call: TRBD1 (6 bases). Germline CDR1 is SGHVS and CDR2 is FNYEAQ. Trimming took 3 bases from V and 10 from J, leaving 24 bases between them. CDR3 length equals 16 residues. The CDR3 coding sequence is TGTGCCAGCAGCTTGGCCGGTGGGGGCAGGACCTCCCTCTACACCTTC. Translation: CASSLAGGGRTSLYTF.

This clonotype occurred many times. CDR3 amino acids: CASSAPTSHGTDTQYF. In DNA form, the CDR3 reads TGTGCCAGCAGCGCCCCAACTAGTCACGGCACAGATACGCAGTATTTT. V and J are TRBV7-3 and TRBJ2-3; perhaps TRBD2 as D (5 bases). Trimming removed 5 bases from V and 1 base from J, with 16 bases in between. The V gene's germline CDR1 is SGHTA and CDR2 FQGTGA. The CDR3 sequence is 16 residues long.

This clonotype was observed at least ten times. The chain uses TRBV28 and TRBJ2-2; 10 nucleotides line up with TRBD2. With 5 bases clipped from V and 3 bases from J, the junction kept 6 bases outside the gene matches. This CDR3 has 16 residues. The germline CDR1 and CDR2 sequences are MDHEN and SYDVKM. CDR3 sequence (DNA): TGTGCCAGCAGTATAGCGGGAGGCCTCCACACCGGGGAGCTGTTTTTT. Its translation is CASSIAGGLHTGELFF.

This clonotype was counted at least ten times. The genes are TRBV6-1 and TRBJ1-2, with TRBD1 identical over 7 bases. The CDR3 runs 15 residues. V gave up 2 bases and J gave up 1 base; unmatched junction bases: 4. Germline V gives CDR1 MNHNS, CDR2 SASEGT. DNA for the CDR3: TGTGCCAGCAGTGAAATGCAGGGGGTTAACTATGGCTACACCTTC. This translates into CASSEMQGVNYGYTF.

This clonotype has ten or more counts. The V gene is TRBV18, the J gene TRBJ1-4, with 9 bases matching TRBD1. The V segment lost 1 base and the J segment 8 bases; nucleotides outside the gene matches: 11. This CDR3 spans 17 amino acids. From germline, CDR1 is KGHSH and CDR2 LQKENI. The CDR3 DNA is TGTGCCAGCTCACCACGCGGTTGGGACAGGGTCCCCGAAAAACTGTTTTTT. Translating it yields CASSPRGWDRVPEKLFF. Full variable domain (remainder filled in from reference TRBV18 and TRBJ1-4): NAGVMQNPRHLVRRRGQEARLRCSPMKGHSHVYWYRQLPEEGLKFMVYLQKENIIDESGMPKERFSAEFPKEGPSILRIQQVVRGDSAAYFCASSPRGWDRVPEKLFFGSGTQLSVL.

This clonotype was counted ten times or more. This sequence joins TRBV29-1 and TRBJ2-1; 9 bases match TRBD2. Trimming removed 0 bases from V and 6 bases from J; junction bases left unmatched: 12. The CDR3 covers 17 residues. Germline CDR1 and CDR2: SQVTM and ANQGSEA. Here the CDR3 reads CSVEDLQSRLAVNEQFF. CDR3 in DNA: TGCAGCGTTGAAGATCTTCAGAGTCGACTAGCGGTCAATGAGCAGTTCTTC.

Concerning this clonotype: A clone one base away is much larger, so this may be a read error. V usage is TRBV6-2 or TRBV6-3 and J usage is TRBJ2-3; D not resolved. CDR3 length: 13 amino acids. Germline CDR1 reads MNHEY; CDR2 reads SVGEGT. CDR3 coding DNA: TGTGCCAGCCAAAAACGCAGCACAGATACGCAGTGTTTT. Translated: CASQKRSTDTQCF.

The chain is built from TRBV20-1 and TRBJ1-3; 11 nucleotides align to TRBD1. Trimming cost V 1 base and J 2 bases; bases outside gene matches: 4. The CDR3 contains 16 residues. Looked up from germline, CDR1 is DFQATT and CDR2 is SNEGSKA (reference sequence). CDR3 nucleotides: TGCAGTGCTAGAGCTCAGGACAGGGGGCCTGGAAACACCATATATTTT. It codes for CSARAQDRGPGNTIYF.

The V call is TRBV7-9, the J call TRBJ1-5, with 9 nucleotides matching TRBD1. J was trimmed by 4 bases and V by 5 bases; bases with no gene match: 6. This CDR3 comprises 15 residues. Germline assignment: CDR1 SEHNR and CDR2 FQNEAQ (reference sequence). The CDR3 DNA follows: TGTGCCAGCAGCGGGGAACAGGGGGCGAATCAGCCCCAGCATTTT. It specifies CASSGEQGANQPQHF.

This clonotype has a count of ten or more. V is TRBV28 and J is TRBJ2-5; TRBD2 aligns across 8 bases. This CDR3 is built from 17 residues. From germline, CDR1 is MDHEN and CDR2 SYDVKM. V dropped 4 bases and J dropped 5; count of bases not matched to a gene: 15. The CDR3 here is CASSYGTSGVASETQYF. CDR3 nucleotide sequence: TGTGCCAGCAGTTATGGGACTAGTGGGGTTGCCTCTGAGACCCAGTACTTC.

This clonotype was counted at least ten times. The chain carries TRBV29-1 and TRBJ2-5; a possible D gene is TRBD1 (5 bases). This CDR3 has 13 amino acids. The germline V and J ends were trimmed by 3 bases and 4 bases, with 12 bases remaining between them. Looked up from germline, CDR1 is SQVTM and CDR2 is ANQGSEA. The CDR3 spells CSVDDSLTETQYF. The CDR3, as DNA: TGCAGCGTTGACGACAGCCTAACAGAGACCCAGTACTTC.

In its sample, this clonotype was seen a few times. The chain uses TRBV12-3 or TRBV12-4 and TRBJ2-2, with no clear D. CDR3 length equals 12 residues. V was cut by 7 bases and J by 2 bases, with 5 bases left in between. The DNA of the CDR3 is TGTGCCAGCAACACCAACACCGGGGAGCTGTTTTTT. This encodes CASNTNTGELFF.

This sequence joins TRBV20-1 and TRBJ2-1, with 9 nucleotides matching TRBD2. In germline, CDR1 is DFQATT, CDR2 SNEGSKA (reference sequence). The trim removed 5 bases at V and 4 bases at J, leaving 6 bases unmatched. The CDR3 loop spans 14 amino acids. For the CDR3, the DNA is TGCAGTGCTTACAGCGGGAGGAGGTACAATGAGCAGTTCTTC. It specifies CSAYSGRRYNEQFF.

This clonotype was counted many times. This rearrangement joins TRBV20-1 to TRBJ2-3, with 14 positions matching TRBD2. V trimming: 6 bases; J trimming: 2 bases; junction bases outside the gene matches: 7. In germline, CDR1 is DFQATT, CDR2 SNEGSKA (reference sequence). This CDR3 is 16 amino acids long. This CDR3 is CSARGLAGVATDTQYF. In nucleotides, the CDR3 is TGCAGTGCAAGGGGACTAGCGGGAGTGGCCACAGATACGCAGTATTTT.